Below, one T cell receptor (beta chain) is given with its context. The CDR3 runs 11 residues. CDR1 is SNHLY, CDR2 FYNNEI, per germline. Unmatched junction bases numbered 2, after V lost 7 bases and J lost 13 bases. The entry originates in a study of blood T cells in healthy people across ages. Using a J-beta primer mix together with a sample-barcoded 5' primer, a second PCR was run for about 7 to 12 cycles. TCRdb independently ran MiXCR on the 5' RACE reads; one entry per CDR3 protein. The profile covers approximately 2,000,000 distinct CDR3 sequences, with 39% appearing a single time and 23% taken by the ten largest.

V and J are TRBV2 and TRBJ1-4; TRBD1 agrees at 11 bases. Sequencing used blood. The TCR originated in a human donor in good health. CDR3 region: CASIGTGGLFF. CDR3 DNA sequence: TGTGCCAGCATTGGGACAGGGGGACTGTTTTTT. Full variable domain (rest looked up from reference TRBV2 and TRBJ1-4): EPEVTQTPSHQVTQMGQEVILRCVPISNHLYFYWYRQILGQKVEFLVSFYNNEISEKSEIFDDQFSVERPDGSNFTLKIRSTKLEDSAMYFCASIGTGGLFFGSGTQLSVL.